The 22 T cell receptor beta chains in this list originate from one sample, sequenced in a study of T cells after yellow fever vaccination. One entry per CDR3 protein, called by TCRdb with MiXCR from the 5' RACE reads. This sample carries about 340,000 distinct CDR3 sequences, roughly an eighth of them seen once, and the ten largest clones take 3.2%. Sequences were derived from CD4+ T cells sorted from PBMCs, sampled 15 days after the yellow fever booster vaccination. The receptors originated from a man younger than 30 who received the YFV17D yellow fever vaccine.

This clonotype was recorded a few times. The chain uses TRBV4-3 and TRBJ2-3; D remains unclear. Per germline, CDR1 LGHNA and CDR2 YSLEER. The CDR3 has 14 residues. V dropped 2 bases and J dropped 6 bases, with 12 bases sitting between them. CDR3 coding DNA: TGCGCCAGCAGCCAACAGATAGGTGGGGATACGCAGTATTTT. As protein: CASSQQIGGDTQYF.

This chain uses TRBV5-5 with TRBJ1-6; unclear D gene. The V end lost 3 bases, the J end lost 10 bases, and 14 bases lay between the germline ends. The CDR3 runs to 14 residues. CDR1 and CDR2 (germline): SGHKS, YYEKEE (reference sequence). This CDR3 reads CASSSLGPSSPLHF. CDR3 DNA sequence: TGTGCCAGCAGCTCACTAGGACCCTCCTCACCCCTCCACTTT.

The V gene is TRBV4-3, the J gene TRBJ1-5, with 9 bases aligning to TRBD1. The CDR3 runs to 16 residues. V gave up 1 base and J gave up 7 bases; unmatched junction bases: 8. From germline, CDR1 is LGHNA and CDR2 YSLEER. The CDR3 loop reads CASSQVVDRGRQPQHF. The CDR3 region has the DNA TGCGCCAGCAGCCAAGTGGTGGACAGGGGAAGGCAGCCCCAGCATTTT.

The rearrangement links TRBV5-6 to TRBJ2-1, with 7 bases that match TRBD1. J lost 8 bases, V lost 4 bases, and 12 bases had no gene match. CDR1 SGHDT and CDR2 YYEEEE come from the germline V gene. The CDR3 sequence is 15 residues long. The CDR3 DNA follows: TGTGCCAGCAGCCTCCTCCTGACAGGGTTCGATGAGCAGTTCTTC. Protein: CASSLLLTGFDEQFF.

A few counts support this clonotype. The chain has TRBV6-2 or TRBV6-3 and TRBJ2-1; 9 positions match TRBD1. There are 15 residues in the CDR3. Per the germline V gene, CDR1 is MNHEY and CDR2 is SVGEGT. With 8 bases clipped from V and 3 bases from J, the junction kept 8 bases outside the gene matches. The CDR3 here is CASGEQGANYNEQFF. CDR3 DNA: TGTGCCAGCGGGGAACAGGGGGCGAACTACAATGAGCAGTTCTTC.

The gene calls are TRBV20-1 and TRBJ2-1; 13 bases line up with TRBD2. Germline V lookup: CDR1 DFQATT, CDR2 SNEGSKA (reference sequence). CDR3 size: 15 residues. V shed 7 bases and J 0 bases; nucleotides not matched to a gene: 3. CDR3 nucleotide sequence: TGCAGTGTCGGACTAGCGGGGGTCTCCTACAATGAGCAGTTCTTC. This gives the protein CSVGLAGVSYNEQFF.

This clonotype was recorded many times. At one end the junction does not follow the germline gene, possibly because of a read error. The chain combines TRBV7-3 with TRBJ2-2; D is uncertain. Looked up from germline, CDR1 is SGHTA and CDR2 is FQGTGA. CDR3 length equals 13 residues. CDR3 amino acids: CASSPQGSGELFF. The CDR3, as DNA: TGCGCCAGCAGCCCCCAAGGGTCGGGGGAGCTGTTTTTT.

The gene calls are TRBV18 and TRBJ1-2; D uncertain. Looked up from germline, CDR1 is KGHSH and CDR2 is LQKENI. The length of the CDR3 is 14 residues. Trimming stripped 2 bases from V and 0 bases from J, with 7 bases between. The CDR3 protein is CASSPDISNYGYTF. The CDR3 DNA follows: TGTGCCAGCTCACCAGACATCTCTAACTATGGCTACACCTTC.

This clonotype has a count of ten or more. The rearrangement links TRBV4-1 to TRBJ2-2; 8 positions agree with TRBD2. From germline, CDR1 is MGHRA and CDR2 YSYEKL. The CDR3 is 16 amino acids. V was pared by 5 bases and J by 4 bases, with 9 bases of the junction left unmatched. The CDR3 region is CASSERTSWGTGELFF. CDR3 nucleotide sequence: TGCGCCAGCAGCGAACGGACTAGCTGGGGCACCGGGGAGCTGTTTTTT.

This clonotype was counted a few times. The chain has TRBV5-1 and TRBJ2-7; possibly TRBD1 or TRBD2 for D (5 bases each). Deletions cut 4 bases from V and 5 bases from J, with 19 bases between. Germline assignment: CDR1 SGHRS and CDR2 YFSETQ. The CDR3 is 15 residues long. In DNA form, the CDR3 reads TGCGCCAGCAGCCAGGGCCCCGCAGGGAGCAACGAGCAGTACTTC. As protein: CASSQGPAGSNEQYF.

This clonotype turned up a few times. The chain joins TRBV10-3 to TRBJ1-4; possible D gene TRBD1, 5 bases. Trimming stripped 8 bases from V and 7 bases from J, with 14 bases between. Germline assignment: CDR1 ENHRY and CDR2 SYGVKD. The CDR3 spans 13 residues. CDR3 in amino acids: CAISGGALEKLFF. CDR3 nucleotide sequence: TGTGCCATCTCCGGGGGAGCGCTTGAAAAACTGTTTTTT.

This clonotype was detected a few times. The rearrangement joins TRBV24-1 to TRBJ1-2, with D uncertain. There are 13 residues in the CDR3. The V end lost 2 bases, the J end lost 2 bases, and 5 bases lay between the germline ends. Germline CDR1 reads KGHDR; CDR2 reads SFDVKD. The DNA for the CDR3 is TGTGCCACCAGTGATTCTTCAAACTATGGCTACACCTTC. It is translated as CATSDSSNYGYTF.

J is TRBJ2-3 and V is TRBV4-3; D tentatively fits TRBD1 or TRBD2 (5 bases each). Trimming cost V 3 bases and J 2 bases, with 9 bases left between them. This CDR3 spans 14 amino acids. Germline CDR1 reads LGHNA; CDR2 reads YSLEER. The CDR3 spells CASSQSGPTDTQYF. As DNA, the CDR3 is TGCGCCAGCAGCCAGTCGGGGCCCACAGATACGCAGTATTTT.

The CDR3 region has the DNA TGTGCCAGCAGCTCCGGGACTAGCGGGGGGGAGAACACCGGGGAGCTGTTTTTT. Its protein is CASSSGTSGGENTGELFF. The V call is TRBV7-3, the J call TRBJ2-2, with 16 nucleotides matching TRBD2. The CDR3 contains 18 residues. Germline V gives CDR1 SGHTA, CDR2 FQGTGA. V was clipped by 4 bases and J by 1 base; unmatched bases: 3. Variable domain in full (rest from reference TRBV7-3 and TRBJ2-2): GAGVSQTPSNKVTEKGKYVELRCDPISGHTALYWYRQSLGQGPEFLIYFQGTGAADDSGLPNDRFFAVRPEGSVSTLKIQRTERGDSAVYLCASSSGTSGGENTGELFFGEGSRLTVL.

A few counts support this clonotype. This sequence joins TRBV15 and TRBJ1-2; D uncertain. V dropped 0 bases and J dropped 2 bases, with 7 bases sitting between them. This CDR3 is built from 14 residues. Germline loops: CDR1 LNHNV, CDR2 YYDKDF (reference sequence). CDR3 in DNA: TGTGCCACCAGCAGAGATCGGGGAAACTATGGCTACACCTTC. This encodes CATSRDRGNYGYTF.

This clonotype was recorded many times. The chain is built from TRBV29-1 and TRBJ1-5; a weak D match, TRBD1 (6 bases). The CDR3 is 16 amino acids. CDR1 is SQVTM and CDR2 is ANQGSEA in the germline V gene. Trimming took off 5 bases at V and 7 bases at J, with 24 bases between the two ends. The CDR3 sequence is CSVSRGTAKGDQPQHF. Here the CDR3 DNA reads TGCAGCGTTTCTCGCGGGACCGCGAAGGGGGACCAGCCCCAGCATTTT.

This clonotype showed up just a few times. The V gene is TRBV6-5, the J gene TRBJ2-7; no definite D call. The ends were cut back, 6 bases at V and 0 bases at J, with 9 bases in the middle. Looked up from germline, CDR1 is MNHEY and CDR2 is SVGAGI. The CDR3 extends over 13 amino acids. The CDR3 bases are TGTGCCAGCAGCATGACGGTCTCCTACGAGCAGTACTTC. Translation gives CASSMTVSYEQYF.

This clonotype was picked up a small number of times. The chain joins TRBV20-1 to TRBJ2-2; no clear D gene. This CDR3 contains 12 residues. The V end was cut by 1 base, the J end by 4 bases, with 4 bases between. Germline V gives CDR1 DFQATT, CDR2 SNEGSKA (reference sequence). CDR3 residues: CSARGATGELFF. CDR3 nucleotide sequence: TGCAGTGCTAGAGGTGCCACCGGGGAGCTGTTTTTT.

The chain has TRBV4-2 and TRBJ1-4, with 9 bases lining up with TRBD1. V was pared by 1 base and J by 8 bases, with 11 bases of the junction left unmatched. This CDR3 comprises 17 residues. Germline values: CDR1 LGHNA, CDR2 YNFKEQ. Here the CDR3 reads CASSQGQGVTRGEKLFF. The CDR3 coding sequence is TGTGCCAGCAGCCAAGGACAGGGGGTGACCCGAGGCGAAAAACTGTTTTTT.

This clonotype was detected only a few times. The J gene is TRBJ1-2, the V gene TRBV7-9, with TRBD1 matching over 10 bases. Germline V CDR1 and CDR2: SEHNR, FQNEAQ (reference sequence). The CDR3 has 15 residues. Trimming removed 3 bases from V and 4 bases from J; junction bases left unmatched: 5. DNA of the CDR3: TGTGCCAGCAGCTTCATGACAGGGGGCGGCTATGGCTACACCTTC. This translates into CASSFMTGGGYGYTF.

This clonotype was seen only a few times. V is TRBV7-9 and J is TRBJ2-1; the match to TRBD2 covers 15 bases. Germline-derived CDR1 and CDR2 are SEHNR and FQNEAQ (reference sequence). There are 15 residues in the CDR3. Unmatched junction bases numbered 5, after V lost 5 bases and J lost 9 bases. CDR3 sequence: CASSTGLAGGSEQFF. The CDR3 nucleotides are TGTGCCAGCAGCACGGGACTAGCGGGGGGTTCTGAGCAGTTCTTC.

There are a few counts of this clonotype. The chain recombines TRBV6-4 with TRBJ2-2, with D perhaps matching TRBD2 (5 bases). The germline V gene encodes CDR1 MRHNA and CDR2 SNTAGT. Trimming pared 4 bases from V and 5 bases from J, leaving 11 bases between. The CDR3 is 14 residues long. CDR3 sequence (DNA): TGTGCCAGCAGTGTTGAGGGCTGGACCGGGGAGCTGTTTTTT. As protein: CASSVEGWTGELFF.